Below are 16 T cell receptor beta chains sequenced from a single sample in a study of OX40 agonist ivuxolimab in advanced cancers. Data came from immunoSEQ multiplex PCR; TCRdb stores just in-frame clones and leaves some out. The sample includes roughly 35,000 clones, roughly 82% of them seen just once. This specimen was CD4+ or CD8+ T cells sorted from blood, taken in a trial of the OX40 agonist ivuxolimab. Every receptor here comes from an adult with an advanced solid tumor such as melanoma, head and neck, liver or kidney cancer.

The genes are TRBV5-4 and TRBJ1-6, with D uncertain. CDR1 SGHNT and CDR2 YYREEE come from the germline V gene (reference sequence). V was trimmed by 0 bases and J by 6 bases, leaving 10 bases between them. The CDR3 has 15 amino acids. The CDR3, as DNA: TGTGCCAGCAGCTTGGACGGACGGACTAATTCACCCCTCCACTTT. This sequence encodes CASSLDGRTNSPLHF.

This chain links TRBV12-5 with TRBJ2-3; 7 bases are a match to TRBD2. This CDR3 region has 15 residues. Germline CDR1 reads LGHNT; CDR2 reads FRNRAP. The V and J ends lost 3 bases and 4 bases, in that order; junction bases with no gene match: 7. The CDR3 DNA sequence: TGTGCTAGTGGTTTAGCGGGATTTTCGTCAGATACGCAGTATTTT. The encoded protein is CASGLAGFSSDTQYF.

This chain connects TRBV2 to TRBJ1-4; TRBD1 might be the D (5 bases). Looked up from germline, CDR1 is SNHLY and CDR2 is FYNNEI. The CDR3 totals 14 residues. The V and J ends lost 7 bases and 4 bases respectively, with 13 bases between them. This CDR3 reads CASTGPGGNEKLFF. The CDR3 region has the DNA TGTGCCAGCACGGGGCCCGGGGGTAATGAAAAACTGTTTTTT.

The chain carries TRBV7-3 and TRBJ2-2; D is unresolved. The V end lost 1 base, the J end lost 0 bases, and 3 bases lay between the germline ends. Per germline, CDR1 SGHTA and CDR2 FQGTGA. The CDR3 spans 14 residues. In DNA, the CDR3 is TGTGCCAGCAGCTTAAGTACGAACACCGGGGAGCTGTTTTTT. The encoded protein is CASSLSTNTGELFF.

This clone appeared a few times. DNA of the CDR3: TGTGCCAGCAGTGAAATCAGTTCTCAGGGGGGGCACGGGGAGCTGTTTTTT. It encodes CASSEISSQGGHGELFF. V and J are TRBV25-1 and TRBJ2-2; D assignment may be TRBD1 or TRBD2 (7 bases each). The CDR3 length is 17 residues. The V end lost 2 bases, the J end lost 7 bases, and 20 bases lay between the germline ends. Germline V gene lookup returns CDR1 MGHDK and CDR2 SYGVNS.

The V and J genes are TRBV5-1 and TRBJ2-3; 11 nucleotides agree with TRBD2. CDR1 and CDR2 from the germline V gene are SGHRS and YFSETQ. J gave up 1 base and V 2 bases, and 3 bases lay outside the gene matches. The CDR3 contains 16 residues. The CDR3 coding sequence is TGCGCCAGCAGCTTTCCGACTAGCGGGGGCACAGATACGCAGTATTTT. Its protein is CASSFPTSGGTDTQYF.

The V and J genes are TRBV4-2 and TRBJ2-5; TRBD1 matches 9 bases. The V and J ends lost 4 bases and 5 bases, in that order; junction bases with no gene match: 8. The CDR3 runs to 15 residues. The germline V gene has CDR1 LGHNA and CDR2 YNFKEQ. The CDR3 DNA reads TGTGCCAGCAGCCCCGAACCGGGACAGGGTGAGACCCAGTACTTC. It translates to CASSPEPGQGETQYF.

The rearrangement joins TRBV28 to TRBJ1-1; TRBD1 aligns across 8 bases. V was clipped by 2 bases and J by 1 base; unmatched bases: 3. Germline CDR1 MDHEN, CDR2 SYDVKM. The length of the CDR3 is 15 residues. The CDR3 sequence: CASSLTGGGNTEAFF. The DNA for the CDR3 is TGTGCCAGCAGTTTAACAGGGGGGGGGAACACTGAAGCTTTCTTT.

The chain combines TRBV7-6 with TRBJ2-7, with a possible D match to TRBD1 (6 bases). The V gene's germline CDR1 is SGHVS and CDR2 FNYEAQ. The CDR3 runs 12 residues. The V and J ends lost 4 bases and 4 bases respectively, with 8 bases between them. The CDR3 DNA follows: TGTGCCAGCAGCTCACAGGGTTACGAGCAGTACTTC. Protein product: CASSSQGYEQYF.

The chain joins TRBV19 to TRBJ1-3, with 7 bases matching TRBD1. The CDR3 is 14 residues long. V shed 4 bases, J shed 5 bases, and the junction held 5 bases outside the gene matches. Germline lookup yields CDR1 LNHDA and CDR2 SQIVND (reference sequence). The CDR3 DNA follows: TGTGCCAGTAGTACAAGGGACAGCAGAAACACCATATATTTT. Protein: CASSTRDSRNTIYF.

As concerns this clone: Relative to the germline gene, one junction end is altered; a read error may explain this. This specimen includes other DNA sequences encoding the same CDR3. The J gene is TRBJ1-3, the V gene TRBV19; D unclear. This CDR3 has 14 residues. Germline-derived CDR1 and CDR2 are LNHDA and SQIVND (reference sequence). CDR3 DNA: TGTGCCAGTAGTACCGGAATACAAGGAAACACCATATACTTT. It yields the protein CASSTGIQGNTIYF.

The CDR3 protein is CASSRSSLYEQYF. The CDR3 nucleotides read TGTGCCAGCAGCCGGAGCTCTCTCTACGAGCAGTACTTC. The chain uses TRBV7-9 and TRBJ2-7; D remains ambiguous. This CDR3 is 13 amino acids long. The germline gives CDR1 SEHNR, CDR2 FQNEAQ (reference sequence). V lost 5 bases and J 3 bases, leaving 11 bases between the germline ends.

V gene TRBV6-1 combines with J gene TRBJ1-5; weak D call: TRBD1 (5 bases). Trimming shortened V by 8 bases and J by 2 bases, and 16 bases separated the two germline ends. Germline values: CDR1 MNHNS, CDR2 SASEGT. The CDR3 has 15 residues. The CDR3 loop is CASWDGGGRNQPQHF. DNA for the CDR3: TGTGCCAGCTGGGATGGGGGTGGGCGCAATCAGCCCCAGCATTTT.

The chain recombines TRBV5-6 with TRBJ1-2; D possibly corresponds to TRBD1 (5 bases). V was trimmed by 1 base and J by 3 bases, leaving 10 bases between them. This CDR3 region has 14 residues. Germline V CDR1 and CDR2: SGHDT, YYEEEE. CDR3 nucleotide sequence: TGTGCCAGCAGCTTGCGACAGCCTTACTATGGCTACACCTTC. Amino acids: CASSLRQPYYGYTF.

Points on this clone: Here the CDR3 omits its conserved ending phenylalanine or tryptophan, so a read error is the likely source. The DNA is left out, because the CDR3 cannot be placed on it with certainty; the CDR3 is given as TCRdb lists it. The rearrangement links TRBV29-1 to TRBJ1-2. In germline, CDR1 is SQVTM, CDR2 ANQGSEA. 9 amino acids form the CDR3, both terminal residues included. CDR3 amino acids: CSVERFLPN.

V gene TRBV7-9 combines with J gene TRBJ1-2; D might be TRBD1 (6 bases). V lost 5 bases, J lost 1 base, and 14 bases lay in between. This CDR3 region has 15 residues. Germline CDR1 reads SEHNR; CDR2 reads FQNEAQ (reference sequence). The CDR3 protein is CASSPGGARNYGYTF. CDR3 coding DNA: TGTGCCAGCAGCCCGGGGGGGGCGCGTAACTATGGCTACACCTTC. The full variable domain, its missing parts supplied by reference TRBV7-9 and TRBJ1-2, is DTGVSQNPRHKITKRGQNVTFRCDPISEHNRLYWYRQTLGQGPEFLTYFQNEAQLEKSRLLSDRFSAERPKGSFSTLEIQRTEQGDSAMYLCASSPGGARNYGYTFGSGTRLTVV.